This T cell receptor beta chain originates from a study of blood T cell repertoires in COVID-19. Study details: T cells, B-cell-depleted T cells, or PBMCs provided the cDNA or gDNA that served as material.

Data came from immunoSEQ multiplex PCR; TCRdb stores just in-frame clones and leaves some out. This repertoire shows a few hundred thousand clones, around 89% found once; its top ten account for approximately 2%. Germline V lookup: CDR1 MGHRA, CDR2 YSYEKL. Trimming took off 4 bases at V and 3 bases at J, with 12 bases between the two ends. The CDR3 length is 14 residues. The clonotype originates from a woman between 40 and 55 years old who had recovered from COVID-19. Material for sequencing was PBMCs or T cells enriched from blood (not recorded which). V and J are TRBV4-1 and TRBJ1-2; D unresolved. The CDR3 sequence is CASSPQLGDYGYTF. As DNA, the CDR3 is TGCGCCAGCAGCCCGCAACTAGGAGACTATGGCTACACCTTC.